This record looks at one TCR beta chain sequence and its context. The CDR3 has 10 residues. CDR1 is MDHEN and CDR2 is SYDVKM in the germline V gene. V gave up 11 bases and J gave up 8 bases, with 12 bases separating them. Data came from immunoSEQ multiplex PCR; TCRdb stores just in-frame clones and leaves some out. The table includes fewer than 500,000 clones, 80% to 90% detected once. The data are from a study of blood T cell repertoires in COVID-19. For the study at large: The analysed material was cDNA or gDNA that came from T cells, B-cell-depleted T cells, or PBMCs.

Participants were aged roughly 18 to 90 years from roughly 26 US areas. Participants reported their clinical history, and cohort assignment relied on those reports. Cohort 3 donors were reported recovered after two negative PCRs, clearance, or symptom resolution. Sequencing was performed on PBMCs or T cells enriched from blood (not recorded which). The chain recombines TRBV28 with TRBJ1-2, with D unclear. This TCR derives from a man aged 30-40 years who had recovered from COVID-19. The CDR3 DNA is TGTGCCGTTTACTCGGGAGGCTACACCTTC. Its translation is CAVYSGGYTF.